The 6 T cell receptor beta chains reported below all come from one sample, sequenced in a study of Ad26.COV2.S vaccination and SARS-CoV-2 variants. This table comes from immunoSEQ multiplex PCR, and its TCRdb copy is limited to in-frame clones, with some not included. The data contain about 460,000 clones, approximately 90% of them singletons. Treatment described: some 19 received Ad26.COV2.S at low or high dose, single or two shots; roughly five received placebo; per-sample allocation not given. Sampling happened 63 days after the first vaccine or placebo injection. Material: peripheral blood, obtained in a trial of Ad26.COV2.S vaccine versus placebo. The receptors come from a person aged 18-65 years who received the Ad26.COV2.S COVID-19 vaccine or a placebo.

J is TRBJ2-6 and V is TRBV6-5, with unresolved D. Germline CDR1 is MNHEY and CDR2 is SVGAGI. V was shortened by 5 bases and J by 5 bases, with 7 bases between the two germline ends. The CDR3 is made up of 13 amino acids. The CDR3 sequence: CASSTTRANVLTF. The CDR3 DNA sequence: TGTGCCAGCAGTACGACGAGGGCCAACGTCCTGACTTTC.

The chain recombines TRBV7-8 with TRBJ1-1; 7 bases agree with TRBD1. The junction had 10 bases not matched to a gene; V was cut back by 1 base and J by 11 bases. Germline CDR1 SGHVS, CDR2 FQNEAQ. The CDR3 consists of 14 residues. CDR3 sequence (DNA): TGTGCCAGCAGCTTAGGAGGGTTGACCAGGGGGGCTTTCTTT. Protein: CASSLGGLTRGAFF.

The chain is built from TRBV18 and TRBJ1-5; D gene unclear. Deletions cut 6 bases from V and 6 bases from J, with 12 bases between. The germline V gene has CDR1 KGHSH and CDR2 LQKENI. The CDR3 runs to 13 residues. The CDR3 sequence is CASSPALGQPQHF. The CDR3 nucleotides read TGTGCCAGCTCGCCCGCTCTTGGTCAGCCCCAGCATTTT.

The chain is built from TRBV5-4 and TRBJ2-1; TRBD2 matches 15 bases. CDR1 and CDR2 from the germline V gene are SGHNT and YYREEE (reference sequence). The CDR3 covers 18 residues. V was clipped by 4 bases and J by 7 bases; unmatched bases: 12. This CDR3 is CASSHGLAGGQVRNEQFF. CDR3 DNA: TGTGCCAGCAGCCACGGACTAGCGGGAGGGCAGGTCCGGAATGAGCAGTTCTTC.

This chain links TRBV28 with TRBJ1-2; D unresolved. The germline V gene has CDR1 MDHEN and CDR2 SYDVKM. The V end lost 8 bases, the J end lost 2 bases, and 6 bases lay between the germline ends. The CDR3 runs to 11 residues. The CDR3, as DNA: TGTGCCAGCGGCGCGAACTATGGCTACACCTTC. As protein: CASGANYGYTF.

The chain carries TRBV5-1 and TRBJ2-1, with D perhaps given as TRBD1 or TRBD2 (5 bases each). Germline values: CDR1 SGHRS, CDR2 YFSETQ. The CDR3 is 12 amino acids. The germline V and J ends were trimmed by 1 base and 10 bases, with 9 bases remaining between them. This chain's CDR3 is CASSLLREEQFF. The CDR3 coding sequence is TGCGCCAGCAGCTTGCTCAGGGAGGAGCAGTTCTTC.